Presented here are 10 T cell receptor beta chains from one specimen sequenced in a study of identical twins. TCRdb used MiXCR to reprocess the 5' RACE reads, holding one entry per CDR3 protein. In the table there are about 240,000 distinct CDR3 sequences, approximately 7.3% of which are singletons. These data were also filed under a second study, of yellow fever vaccine responses in identical twins.

The sequencing sample was made of CD8+ T cells sorted from blood. The receptor source for this set is a woman aged 18-30 years in good health.

Ten or more counts support this clonotype. The rearrangement uses TRBV20-1 and TRBJ2-7, with a possible D match to TRBD2 (5 bases). This CDR3 region has 17 residues. The V and J ends lost 0 bases and 2 bases respectively, with 20 bases between them. Germline V CDR1 and CDR2: DFQATT, SNEGSKA (reference sequence). Here the CDR3 reads CSARDLALVSETYEQYF. The CDR3 bases are TGCAGTGCTAGAGATCTGGCCTTGGTTAGCGAGACCTACGAGCAGTACTTC.

This clonotype was seen ten or more times. The chain links TRBV20-1 to TRBJ2-1, with 7 positions matching TRBD2. This CDR3 has 14 residues. With 6 bases clipped from V and 6 bases from J, the junction kept 11 bases outside the gene matches. Looked up from germline, CDR1 is DFQATT and CDR2 is SNEGSKA (reference sequence). The CDR3 bases are TGCAGTGCAGCCCGGGCGGGAGTTAGCAATGAGCAGTTCTTC. Translated, it gives CSAARAGVSNEQFF.

The gene calls are TRBV6-1 and TRBJ2-2, with 8 nucleotides matching TRBD1. Germline trimming cut 8 bases from V and 3 bases from J; bases unmatched to any gene: 5. CDR1 is MNHNS, CDR2 SASEGT, per germline. The CDR3 covers 14 residues. The CDR3 DNA sequence: TGTGCCAGCGGACAGGGTAGGGACACCGGGGAGCTGTTTTTT. Its protein is CASGQGRDTGELFF.

V usage is TRBV27 and J usage is TRBJ1-6; the D is unclear. V was clipped by 4 bases and J by 10 bases, with 14 bases between them. Germline assignment: CDR1 MNHEY and CDR2 SMNVEV (reference sequence). The CDR3 loop spans 14 amino acids. Here the CDR3 reads CASSYPSPASPLHF. CDR3 nucleotide sequence: TGTGCCAGCAGTTACCCGTCCCCGGCGTCACCCCTCCACTTT.

This clonotype was counted between two and nine times. The CDR3 is CASTGTGTEAFF. DNA for the CDR3: TGTGCCAGCACCGGGACGGGGACTGAAGCTTTCTTT. The chain couples TRBV5-6 to TRBJ1-1; a weak D match, TRBD1 (5 bases). This CDR3 has 12 amino acids. V was shortened by 6 bases and J by 5 bases, with 11 bases between the two germline ends. The germline V gene encodes CDR1 SGHDT and CDR2 YYEEEE.

V usage is TRBV6-1 and J usage is TRBJ2-3; D perhaps matches TRBD2 (5 bases). The V gene's germline CDR1 is MNHNS and CDR2 SASEGT. V was clipped by 4 bases and J by 0 bases, with 8 bases between them. The CDR3 covers 14 residues. The CDR3: CASSVRVSTDTQYF. The CDR3 nucleotides read TGTGCCAGCAGTGTGAGGGTAAGCACAGATACGCAGTATTTT.

This clonotype was seen more than once but under ten times. This chain uses TRBV12-5 with TRBJ2-7; no firm D call. CDR1 LGHNT and CDR2 FRNRAP come from the germline V gene. Trimming took off 2 bases at V and 1 base at J, with 12 bases between the two ends. The length of the CDR3 is 15 residues. The chain's CDR3 is CASGLRDQASYEQYV. The CDR3 nucleotides are TGTGCTAGTGGTTTGCGAGACCAGGCTTCCTACGAGCAGTACGTC.

This clonotype has just a few counts. The chain links TRBV27 to TRBJ2-1; D is unresolved. CDR1 and CDR2 (germline): MNHEY, SMNVEV (reference sequence). Trimming cost V 5 bases and J 0 bases, with 14 bases left between them. The CDR3 consists of 16 residues. CDR3 nucleotides: TGTGCCAGCAGTCTTTCAACCCGGAGCTCCTACAATGAGCAGTTCTTC. It codes for CASSLSTRSSYNEQFF.

This clonotype was seen at least ten times. The V and J genes are TRBV19 and TRBJ2-3; D perhaps matches TRBD2 (5 bases). Trimming removed 3 bases from V and 0 bases from J, with 7 bases in between. The CDR3 is 14 residues long. The germline CDR1 and CDR2 sequences are LNHDA and SQIVND (reference sequence). CDR3 bases: TGTGCCAGTAGTATGGGCGGGAGCACAGATACGCAGTATTTT. This gives the protein CASSMGGSTDTQYF.

This clonotype was picked up a small number of times. The gene calls are TRBV12-3 or TRBV12-4 and TRBJ2-7; 7 bases align to TRBD1. The CDR3 is made up of 13 amino acids. Trimming took 4 bases from V and 6 from J; bases not matched to a gene: 6. Written as DNA, the CDR3 is TGTGCCAGCAGTTCCGGCAGGGGGTCCGAGCAGTACTTC. It yields the protein CASSSGRGSEQYF.